The 28 T cell receptor beta chains given below trace back to one sample, sequenced in a study of blood T cell repertoires in COVID-19. Profiling relied on immunoSEQ multiplex PCR, and the TCRdb table lists in-frame clones only, not all of them. Of around 300,000 clones detected, 90% appear once; the ten largest clones hold under 7%. The specimen was peripheral blood. Receptors were obtained from a woman under 40 with COVID-19, enrolled during active disease.

The chain recombines TRBV6-5 with TRBJ1-5; maybe TRBD1 (5 bases). The V gene's germline CDR1 is MNHEY and CDR2 SVGAGI. V shed 2 bases and J shed 6 bases, with 11 bases lying between them. The CDR3 is made up of 14 amino acids. CDR3 residues: CASSYSPQGQPQHF. The DNA for the CDR3 is TGTGCCAGCAGTTACAGCCCCCAGGGTCAGCCCCAGCATTTT.

This clone was picked up a small number of times. The rearrangement uses TRBV6-5 and TRBJ1-1; D possibly corresponds to TRBD1 (5 bases). The CDR3 runs to 13 residues. CDR1 is MNHEY and CDR2 is SVGAGI in the germline V gene. V was clipped by 8 bases and J by 2 bases, with 12 bases between them. CDR3 residues: CASGIRDNTEAFF. The CDR3 DNA reads TGTGCCAGCGGAATCAGGGATAACACTGAAGCTTTCTTT.

The chain links TRBV10-3 to TRBJ2-3; weak D call: TRBD2 (6 bases). The CDR3 loop spans 14 amino acids. The ends were cut back, 5 bases at V and 2 bases at J, with 11 bases in the middle. Germline CDR1 is ENHRY and CDR2 is SYGVKD. The CDR3 DNA reads as TGTGCCATCAGTCCCGGGGGAGACACAGATACGCAGTATTTT. Protein sequence: CAISPGGDTDTQYF.

The rearrangement joins TRBV4-1 to TRBJ1-2; a possible D gene is TRBD1 (6 bases). The CDR3 is 18 residues long. V was clipped by 3 bases and J by 7 bases, with 27 bases between them. Germline CDR1 and CDR2: MGHRA and YSYEKL. Here the CDR3 DNA reads TGCGCCAGCAGCCATGGAAGGGACACGGAAAAGGGGACTAGTGGCTACACCTTC. Translated: CASSHGRDTEKGTSGYTF.

The chain carries TRBV6-5 and TRBJ2-2; 9 bases are shared with TRBD2. The V segment lost 6 bases and the J segment 0 bases; nucleotides outside the gene matches: 2. This CDR3 has 15 amino acids. Per the germline V gene, CDR1 is MNHEY and CDR2 is SVGAGI. The CDR3 sequence: CASRIAGANTGELFF. The CDR3 nucleotides are TGTGCCAGCAGAATAGCGGGGGCGAACACCGGGGAGCTGTTTTTT.

The rearrangement links TRBV10-3 to TRBJ2-3, with D tentatively TRBD2 (6 bases). The CDR3 length is 16 residues. Germline CDR1 reads ENHRY; CDR2 reads SYGVKD. V shed 0 bases and J shed 4 bases, with 14 bases lying between them. CDR3 loop: CAISESGGQGSDTQYF. CDR3 DNA sequence: TGTGCCATCAGTGAGTCAGGAGGGCAGGGTTCAGATACGCAGTATTTT.

V is TRBV15 and J is TRBJ1-6; 9 bases are shared with TRBD1. V shed 3 bases and J 8 bases; nucleotides not matched to a gene: 5. The V gene's germline CDR1 is LNHNV and CDR2 YYDKDF (reference sequence). There are 15 residues in the CDR3. The CDR3 spells CATSRWGQGDSPLHF. DNA of the CDR3: TGTGCCACCAGCAGGTGGGGACAGGGAGATTCACCCCTCCACTTT.

The V and J genes are TRBV2 and TRBJ1-1, with TRBD1 matching 8 bases. Germline V lookup: CDR1 SNHLY, CDR2 FYNNEI. The CDR3 runs to 15 residues. Germline trimming cut 3 bases from V and 0 bases from J; bases unmatched to any gene: 3. CDR3 residues: CASSDPGGLNTEAFF. As DNA, the CDR3 is TGTGCCAGCAGTGACCCAGGGGGCCTGAACACTGAAGCTTTCTTT.

The chain couples TRBV5-6 to TRBJ2-7; a possible D gene is TRBD1 (6 bases). V was clipped by 0 bases and J by 2 bases, with 9 bases between them. Germline V lookup: CDR1 SGHDT, CDR2 YYEEEE. The CDR3 is 14 amino acids. In nucleotides, the CDR3 is TGTGCCAGCAGCTTGGCAGGGGACACCTACGAGCAGTACTTC. Amino acids: CASSLAGDTYEQYF.

This clone turned up a few times. The chain has TRBV5-5 and TRBJ1-1; 7 nucleotides match TRBD1. CDR1 is SGHKS, CDR2 YYEKEE, per germline (reference sequence). CDR3 length equals 15 residues. The junction had 9 bases not matched to a gene; V was cut back by 4 bases and J by 3 bases. CDR3 residues: CASSPRQGEDTEAFF. The CDR3 DNA follows: TGTGCCAGCAGCCCCAGACAGGGAGAGGACACTGAAGCTTTCTTT.

V and J are TRBV10-1 and TRBJ2-7, with 14 bases matching TRBD2. This CDR3 has 18 residues. The V gene end was trimmed by 6 bases and the J gene end by 2 bases; junction bases not matched to a gene: 12. CDR1 WNHNN and CDR2 SYGVQD come from the germline V gene (reference sequence). The CDR3 DNA follows: TGCGCCAGCAGCTACGGACTAGCGGGAGGCCCGCTGGCCTACGAGCAGTACTTC. Protein sequence: CASSYGLAGGPLAYEQYF.

This chain joins TRBV7-8 and TRBJ1-5; TRBD1 is a possible D gene (5 bases). V gave up 5 bases and J gave up 1 base, with 9 bases separating them. Germline assignment: CDR1 SGHVS and CDR2 FQNEAQ. The CDR3 consists of 14 residues. DNA of the CDR3: TGTGCCAGCAGCCCGGACACCAGCAATCAGCCCCAGCATTTT. This encodes CASSPDTSNQPQHF.

This chain joins TRBV30 and TRBJ2-1; tentatively, D is TRBD2 (5 bases). The ends were cut back, 8 bases at V and 0 bases at J, with 17 bases in the middle. Germline CDR1 and CDR2: GTSNPN and SVGIG (reference sequence). The CDR3 covers 15 residues. Written as DNA, the CDR3 is TGTGCCGCCCACCCTCCGGGGAGCTCCTACAATGAGCAGTTCTTC. As protein: CAAHPPGSSYNEQFF.

This clone occurred once. The chain uses TRBV7-2 and TRBJ2-2; D is possibly TRBD2 (5 bases). Germline V gene sequence: CDR1 SGHTA, CDR2 FQGNSA. Trimming left V 5 bases short and J 5 bases short, with 12 bases between. CDR3 length: 14 amino acids. The CDR3 here is CASSPSVATGELFF. CDR3 DNA: TGTGCCAGCAGCCCCTCCGTAGCGACCGGGGAGCTGTTTTTT.

V is TRBV10-3 and J is TRBJ2-7; TRBD2 matches at 8 bases. With V trimmed by 0 bases and J by 5 bases, 9 bases remained unmatched. The CDR3 sequence is 16 residues long. Germline assignment: CDR1 ENHRY and CDR2 SYGVKD. The CDR3 here is CAISESTGGLGDEQYF. DNA for the CDR3: TGTGCCATCAGTGAGTCGACGGGGGGGTTAGGAGACGAGCAGTACTTC.

The rearrangement uses TRBV24-1 and TRBJ2-1, with 9 bases aligning to TRBD2. This CDR3 contains 15 residues. Germline-derived CDR1 and CDR2 are KGHDR and SFDVKD. The V gene end was trimmed by 8 bases and the J gene end by 0 bases; junction bases not matched to a gene: 4. The CDR3 sequence is CATTGSGSSYNEQFF. The CDR3 DNA reads as TGTGCCACCACGGGTAGCGGGAGCTCCTACAATGAGCAGTTCTTC.

The rearrangement uses TRBV28 and TRBJ2-7, with 8 bases matching TRBD2. CDR1 and CDR2 (germline): MDHEN, SYDVKM. The CDR3 is made up of 15 amino acids. Losses at the gene ends were 3 bases for V and 2 bases for J; bases not matched to a gene: 6. Written as DNA, the CDR3 is TGTGCCAGCAGTTTCTTGCGAGCGGGAGCCTACGAGCAGTACTTC. The encoded protein is CASSFLRAGAYEQYF.

The gene calls are TRBV27 and TRBJ2-1; D call uncertain. V was cut by 5 bases and J by 1 base, with 12 bases left in between. CDR3 length: 15 amino acids. CDR1 is MNHEY and CDR2 is SMNVEV in the germline V gene (reference sequence). CDR3 region: CASSPRRQSYNEQFF. The CDR3 DNA reads as TGTGCCAGCAGTCCGAGACGACAATCCTACAATGAGCAGTTCTTC.

The gene calls are TRBV19 and TRBJ2-1, with D possibly matching TRBD2 (6 bases). Germline V CDR1 and CDR2: LNHDA, SQIVND (reference sequence). This CDR3 is 16 amino acids long. Trimming removed 4 bases from V and 3 bases from J, with 16 bases in between. The CDR3 DNA reads as TGTGCCAGTAGTAGTGAAACGGGAGTTATCTACAATGAGCAGTTCTTC. Its protein is CASSSETGVIYNEQFF.

The rearrangement joins TRBV7-9 to TRBJ2-2, with D uncertain. V was pared by 1 base and J by 0 bases, with 3 bases between. CDR1 is SEHNR, CDR2 FQNEAQ, per germline (reference sequence). The CDR3 totals 14 residues. The CDR3 coding sequence is TGTGCCAGCAGCTTAGACTCGAACACCGGGGAGCTGTTTTTT. This sequence encodes CASSLDSNTGELFF.

The chain couples TRBV27 to TRBJ2-7; D remains unclear. CDR1 and CDR2 (germline): MNHEY, SMNVEV (reference sequence). This CDR3 has 14 amino acids. V dropped 6 bases and J dropped 1 base, with 13 bases sitting between them. CDR3 DNA sequence: TGTGCCAGCAGCCTCCGGAGTTTTTCCTACGAGCAGTACTTC. Translated: CASSLRSFSYEQYF.

The rearrangement uses TRBV7-9 and TRBJ2-7, with a tentative D call TRBD2 (6 bases). The V end lost 3 bases, the J end lost 6 bases, and 9 bases lay between the germline ends. This CDR3 has 12 amino acids. Germline values: CDR1 SEHNR, CDR2 FQNEAQ (reference sequence). The DNA of the CDR3 is TGTGCCAGCAGCTTCGGGGGTAGCGAGCAGTACTTC. It is translated as CASSFGGSEQYF.

The V call is TRBV19, the J call TRBJ1-6; a possible D gene is TRBD1 (6 bases). Trimming pared 5 bases from V and 7 bases from J, leaving 21 bases between. CDR1 is LNHDA, CDR2 SQIVND, per germline (reference sequence). The CDR3 is made up of 17 amino acids. For the CDR3, the DNA is TGTGCCAGTAGTCCTCATCAGGGGCAGAGTGGGAATTCACCCCTCCACTTT. Its protein is CASSPHQGQSGNSPLHF.

This clone was counted between two and nine times. The V call is TRBV11-1, the J call TRBJ2-7, with TRBD1 matching over 9 bases. CDR1 and CDR2 (germline): SGHAT, FQDESV (reference sequence). V gave up 4 bases and J gave up 5 bases; unmatched junction bases: 12. The CDR3 is 16 residues long. The CDR3 DNA sequence: TGTGCCAGCAGCTCCCCCCGGGACAGGGAAGACCACGAGCAGTACTTC. It is translated as CASSSPRDREDHEQYF. Full variable domain (missing parts from reference TRBV11-1 and TRBJ2-7): EAEVAQSPRYKITEKSQAVAFWCDPISGHATLYWYRQILGQGPELLVQFQDESVVDDSQLPKDRFSAERLKGVDSTLKIQPAELGDSAMYLCASSSPRDREDHEQYFGPGTRLTVT.

This chain joins TRBV6-5 and TRBJ2-5; D is possibly TRBD2 (7 bases). The CDR3 length is 11 residues. Germline CDR1 and CDR2: MNHEY and SVGAGI. Trimming removed 2 bases from V and 12 bases from J, with 10 bases in between. The CDR3 DNA reads as TGTGCCAGCAGTTACGGGGGGGGCGAGTACTTC. Its translation: CASSYGGGEYF.

The rearrangement joins TRBV7-2 to TRBJ2-2; perhaps TRBD2 as D (5 bases). Germline loops: CDR1 SGHTA, CDR2 FQGNSA. The CDR3 loop spans 15 amino acids. Deletions cut 1 base from V and 5 bases from J, with 11 bases between. As DNA, the CDR3 is TGTGCCAGCAGCTTAGGACCCTCGGGGACCGGGGAGCTGTTTTTT. Protein product: CASSLGPSGTGELFF.

V and J are TRBV25-1 and TRBJ2-7; D uncertain. The germline V gene has CDR1 MGHDK and CDR2 SYGVNS. V was clipped by 1 base and J by 0 bases, with 13 bases between them. This CDR3 contains 16 residues. DNA of the CDR3: TGTGCCAGCAGTGAATCTCATCGGGTGAGCTCCTACGAGCAGTACTTC. It codes for CASSESHRVSSYEQYF.

V gene TRBV10-3 combines with J gene TRBJ1-4; D unresolved. Germline V gene lookup returns CDR1 ENHRY and CDR2 SYGVKD. This CDR3 contains 16 residues. Trimming took 0 bases from V and 7 from J, leaving 15 bases between them. The DNA for the CDR3 is TGTGCCATCAGTGAGTCGGGGATGGAGGGTCTTGAAAAACTGTTTTTT. As protein: CAISESGMEGLEKLFF.